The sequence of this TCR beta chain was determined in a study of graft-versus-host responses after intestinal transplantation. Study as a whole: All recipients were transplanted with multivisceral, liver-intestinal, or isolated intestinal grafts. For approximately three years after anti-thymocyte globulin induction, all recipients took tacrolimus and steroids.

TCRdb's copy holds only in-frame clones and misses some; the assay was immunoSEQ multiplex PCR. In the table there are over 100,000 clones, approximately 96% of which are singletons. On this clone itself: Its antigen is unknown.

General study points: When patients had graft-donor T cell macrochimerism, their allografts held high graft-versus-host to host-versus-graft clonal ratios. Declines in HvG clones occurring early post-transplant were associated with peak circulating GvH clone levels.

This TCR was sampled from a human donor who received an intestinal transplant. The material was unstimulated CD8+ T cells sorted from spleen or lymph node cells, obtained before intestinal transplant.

CDR3 region: CASSLTGAWDEQFF. The CDR3 region has the DNA TGTGCCAGCAGCTTAACGGGAGCTTGGGATGAGCAGTTCTTC. The rearrangement joins TRBV11-2 to TRBJ2-1; weak D call: TRBD2 (6 bases). The CDR3 sequence is 14 residues long. Germline loops: CDR1 SGHAT, CDR2 FQNNGV. Trimming pared 2 bases from V and 8 bases from J, leaving 13 bases between.